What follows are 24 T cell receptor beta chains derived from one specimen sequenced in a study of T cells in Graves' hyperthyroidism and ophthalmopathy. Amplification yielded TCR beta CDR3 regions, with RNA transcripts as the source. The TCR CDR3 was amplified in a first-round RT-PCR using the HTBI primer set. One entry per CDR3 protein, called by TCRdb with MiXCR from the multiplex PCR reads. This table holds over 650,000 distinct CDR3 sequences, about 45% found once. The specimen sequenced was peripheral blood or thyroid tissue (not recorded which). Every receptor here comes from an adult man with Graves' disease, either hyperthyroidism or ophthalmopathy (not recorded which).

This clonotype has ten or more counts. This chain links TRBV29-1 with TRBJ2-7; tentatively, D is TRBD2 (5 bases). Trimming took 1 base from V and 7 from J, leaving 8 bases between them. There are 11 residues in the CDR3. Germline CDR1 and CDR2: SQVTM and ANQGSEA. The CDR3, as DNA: TGCAGCGTTGAAGCGGGGTGGGAGCAGTACTTC. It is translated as CSVEAGWEQYF.

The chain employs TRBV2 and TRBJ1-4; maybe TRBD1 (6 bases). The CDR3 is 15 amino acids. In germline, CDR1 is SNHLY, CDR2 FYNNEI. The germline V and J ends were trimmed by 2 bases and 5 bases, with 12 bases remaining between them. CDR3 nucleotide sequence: TGTGCCAGCAGTGAACAGGGGAGGGGAAATGAAAAACTGTTTTTT. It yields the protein CASSEQGRGNEKLFF.

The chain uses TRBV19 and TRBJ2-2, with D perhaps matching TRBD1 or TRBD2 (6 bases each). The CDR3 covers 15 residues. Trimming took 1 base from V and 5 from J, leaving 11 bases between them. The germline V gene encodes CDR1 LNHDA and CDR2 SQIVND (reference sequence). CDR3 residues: CASSIVGGGTGELFF. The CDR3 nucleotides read TGTGCCAGTAGTATAGTCGGAGGGGGGACCGGGGAGCTGTTTTTT.

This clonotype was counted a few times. CDR3 DNA sequence: TGTGCCAGCAGCTTAGGACCCGCCTATAGCAATCAGCCCCAGCATTTT. Residues: CASSLGPAYSNQPQHF. The chain has TRBV7-2 and TRBJ1-5, with D unclear. Germline V CDR1 and CDR2: SGHTA, FQGNSA. This CDR3 region has 16 residues. Trimming took off 1 base at V and 0 bases at J, with 10 bases between the two ends.

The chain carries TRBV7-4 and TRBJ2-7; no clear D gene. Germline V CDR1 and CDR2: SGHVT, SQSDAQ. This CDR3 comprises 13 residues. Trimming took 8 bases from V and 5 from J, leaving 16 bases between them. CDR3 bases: TGTGCCAGCTCCCTCAACACGGGCCACGAGCAGTACTTC. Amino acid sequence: CASSLNTGHEQYF.

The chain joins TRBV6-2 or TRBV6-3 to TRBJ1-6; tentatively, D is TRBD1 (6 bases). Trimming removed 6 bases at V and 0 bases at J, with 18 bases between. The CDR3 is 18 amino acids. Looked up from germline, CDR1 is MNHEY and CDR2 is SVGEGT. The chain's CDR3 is CASRKDSAISSYNSPLHF. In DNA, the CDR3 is TGTGCCAGCAGAAAGGACAGTGCCATCAGCTCCTATAATTCACCCCTCCACTTT.

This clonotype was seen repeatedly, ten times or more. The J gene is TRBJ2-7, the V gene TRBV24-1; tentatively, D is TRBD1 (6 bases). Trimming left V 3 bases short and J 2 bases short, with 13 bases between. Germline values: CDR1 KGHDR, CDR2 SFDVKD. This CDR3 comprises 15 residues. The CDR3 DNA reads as TGTGCCACCAGTGATAACACCGGGACAACCTACGAGCAGTACTTC. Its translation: CATSDNTGTTYEQYF.

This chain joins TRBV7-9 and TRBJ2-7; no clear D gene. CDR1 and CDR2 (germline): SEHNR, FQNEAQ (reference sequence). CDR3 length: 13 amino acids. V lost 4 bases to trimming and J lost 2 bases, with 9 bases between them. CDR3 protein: CASSSDPPYEQYF. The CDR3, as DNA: TGTGCCAGCAGCTCCGACCCCCCCTACGAGCAGTACTTC.

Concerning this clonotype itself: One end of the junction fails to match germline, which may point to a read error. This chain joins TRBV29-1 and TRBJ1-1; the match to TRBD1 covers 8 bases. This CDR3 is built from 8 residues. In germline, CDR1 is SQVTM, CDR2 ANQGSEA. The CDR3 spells CSVAQGGF. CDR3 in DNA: TGCAGCGTTGCACAGGGGGGTTTT.

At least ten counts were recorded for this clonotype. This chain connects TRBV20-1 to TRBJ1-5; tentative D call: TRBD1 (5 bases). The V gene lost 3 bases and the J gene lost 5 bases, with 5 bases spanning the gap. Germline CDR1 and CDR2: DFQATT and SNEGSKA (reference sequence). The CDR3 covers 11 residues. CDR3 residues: CSARGDQPQHF. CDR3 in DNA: TGCAGTGCTAGGGGGGATCAGCCCCAGCATTTT.

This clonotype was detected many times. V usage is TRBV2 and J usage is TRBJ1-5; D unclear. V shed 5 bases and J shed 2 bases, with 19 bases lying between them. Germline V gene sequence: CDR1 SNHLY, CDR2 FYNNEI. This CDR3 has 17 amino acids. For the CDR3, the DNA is TGTGCCAGCAGTCGCGGGTATCGACTAGGCGGCAATCAGCCCCAGCATTTT. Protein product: CASSRGYRLGGNQPQHF.

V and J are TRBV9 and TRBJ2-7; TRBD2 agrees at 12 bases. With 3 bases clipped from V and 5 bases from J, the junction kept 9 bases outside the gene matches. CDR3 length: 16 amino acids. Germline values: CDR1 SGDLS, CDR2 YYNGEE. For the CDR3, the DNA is TGTGCCAGCAGCGACGGGACTAGCGGGCTCTCGGACGAGCAGTACTTC. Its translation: CASSDGTSGLSDEQYF. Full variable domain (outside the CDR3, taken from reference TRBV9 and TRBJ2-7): DSGVTQTPKHLITATGQRVTLRCSPRSGDLSVYWYQQSLDQGLQFLIQYYNGEERAKGNILERFSAQQFPDLHSELNLSSLELGDSALYFCASSDGTSGLSDEQYFGPGTRLTVT.

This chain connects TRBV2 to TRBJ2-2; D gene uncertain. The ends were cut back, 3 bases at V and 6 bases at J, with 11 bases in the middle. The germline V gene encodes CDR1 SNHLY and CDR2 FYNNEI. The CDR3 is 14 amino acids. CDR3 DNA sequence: TGTGCCAGCAGTGAGGGCCTGGGCTCCGGGGAGCTGTTTTTT. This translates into CASSEGLGSGELFF.

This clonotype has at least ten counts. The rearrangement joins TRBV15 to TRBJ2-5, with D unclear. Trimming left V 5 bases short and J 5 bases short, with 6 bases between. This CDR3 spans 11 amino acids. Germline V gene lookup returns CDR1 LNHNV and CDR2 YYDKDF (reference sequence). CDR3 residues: CATSLGETQYF. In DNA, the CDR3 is TGTGCCACCAGCCTAGGGGAGACCCAGTACTTC.

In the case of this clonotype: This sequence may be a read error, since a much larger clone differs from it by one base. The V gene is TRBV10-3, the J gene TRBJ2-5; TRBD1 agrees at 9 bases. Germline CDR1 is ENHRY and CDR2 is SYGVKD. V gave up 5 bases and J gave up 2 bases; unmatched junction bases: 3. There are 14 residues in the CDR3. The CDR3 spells CAISWTGVQETQYF. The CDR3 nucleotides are TGTGCCATCAGTTGGACAGGGGTTCAAGAGACCCAGTACTTC.

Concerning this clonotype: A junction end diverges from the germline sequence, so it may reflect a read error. The CDR3 sequence: CASSQLRTDLSGNTIYF. CDR3 DNA sequence: TGCGCCAGCAGCCAATTACGGACGGACCTCTCTGGAAACACCATATATTTT. This rearrangement joins TRBV7-3 to TRBJ1-3; D uncertain. This CDR3 has 17 amino acids. Germline lookup yields CDR1 SGHTA and CDR2 FQGTGA.

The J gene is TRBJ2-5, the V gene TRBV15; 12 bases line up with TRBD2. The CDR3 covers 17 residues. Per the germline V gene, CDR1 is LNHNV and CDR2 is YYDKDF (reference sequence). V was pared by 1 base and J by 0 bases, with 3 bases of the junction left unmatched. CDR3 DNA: TGTGCCACCAGCAGAGTAGGGACTAGCGGGTACCAAGAGACCCAGTACTTC. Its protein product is CATSRVGTSGYQETQYF.

CDR3 in DNA: TGCAGCGTTGCAAGGGACACCATATATTTT. Protein product: CSVARDTIYF. The V call is TRBV29-1, the J call TRBJ1-3; no clear D. There are 10 residues in the CDR3. CDR1 is SQVTM and CDR2 is ANQGSEA in the germline V gene. The ends were cut back, 4 bases at V and 8 bases at J, with 6 bases in the middle.

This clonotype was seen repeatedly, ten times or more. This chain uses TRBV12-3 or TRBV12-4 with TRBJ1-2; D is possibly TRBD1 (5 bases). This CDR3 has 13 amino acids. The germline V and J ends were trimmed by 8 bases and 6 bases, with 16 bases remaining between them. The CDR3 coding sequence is TGTGCCAGCGTCGACTGGGGGGAAGATGGCTACACCTTC. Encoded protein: CASVDWGEDGYTF.

CDR3 residues: CSVEAVAAGFVTEAFF. CDR3 nucleotide sequence: TGCAGCGTTGAAGCGGTTGCTGCGGGGTTTGTCACTGAAGCTTTCTTT. V and J are TRBV29-1 and TRBJ1-1; the D is unclear. V lost 1 base and J 4 bases, leaving 19 bases between the germline ends. The CDR3 runs 16 residues. Germline V gene lookup returns CDR1 SQVTM and CDR2 ANQGSEA.

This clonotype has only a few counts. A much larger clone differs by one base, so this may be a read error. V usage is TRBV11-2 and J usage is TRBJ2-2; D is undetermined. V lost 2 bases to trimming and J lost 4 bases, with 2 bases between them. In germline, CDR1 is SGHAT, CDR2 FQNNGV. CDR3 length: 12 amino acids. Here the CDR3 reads CASSLFTGELFF. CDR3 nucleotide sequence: TGTGCCAGCAGCTTATTCACCGGGGAGCTGTTTTTT.

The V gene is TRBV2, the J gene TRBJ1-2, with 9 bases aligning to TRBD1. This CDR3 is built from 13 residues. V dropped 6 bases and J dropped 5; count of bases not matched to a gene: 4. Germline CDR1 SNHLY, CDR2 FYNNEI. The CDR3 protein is CASSGQGLYGYTF. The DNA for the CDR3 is TGTGCCAGCAGCGGACAGGGGCTTTATGGCTACACCTTC. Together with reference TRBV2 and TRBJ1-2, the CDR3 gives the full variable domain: EPEVTQTPSHQVTQMGQEVILRCVPISNHLYFYWYRQILGQKVEFLVSFYNNEISEKSEIFDDQFSVERPDGSNFTLKIRSTKLEDSAMYFCASSGQGLYGYTFGSGTRLTVV.

The CDR3 loop reads CASRTGTGWHEQYF. The CDR3 nucleotides are TGTGCCAGCAGAACCGGGACAGGGTGGCACGAGCAGTACTTC. The chain combines TRBV7-6 with TRBJ2-7; 9 positions agree with TRBD1. The V gene's germline CDR1 is SGHVS and CDR2 FNYEAQ. Trimming at V came to 6 bases and at J to 5 bases, leaving 8 bases not matched to a gene. The CDR3 totals 14 residues. Full variable domain (remainder filled in from reference TRBV7-6 and TRBJ2-7): GAGVSQSPRYKVTKRGQDVALRCDPISGHVSLYWYRQALGQGPEFLTYFNYEAQQDKSGLPNDRFSAERPEGSISTLTIQRTEQRDSAMYRCASRTGTGWHEQYFGPGTRLTVT.

The CDR3 DNA sequence: TGTGCCAGCAGCTTACTCATTTCAGGGCCCGGCGGCTACACCTTC. Its translation: CASSLLISGPGGYTF. The chain joins TRBV7-8 to TRBJ1-2, with a weak D call TRBD1 (5 bases). This CDR3 spans 15 amino acids. V lost 2 bases and J lost 8, with 18 bases in between. The V gene's germline CDR1 is SGHVS and CDR2 FQNEAQ.